This TCR beta chain was sequenced during a study of stem cell transplantation in POMP-related autoinflammatory disease. As for the study in general: Pre-transplant patients had naive-skewed CD4+ T cells and few CD8+ T cells. Broader study findings: PRAID patients trended toward lower TRB diversity and higher clonality in all analyzed T-cell subsets. In PRAID patients, the number of distinct TRB V-J gene pairings was restricted.

In the case of this clone: Its antigen is unknown.

Repertoires were generated with immunoSEQ multiplex PCR, while TCRdb's copy carries only in-frame clones and drops some. The data show roughly 11,000 clones, around 87% seen once. The CDR3 covers 14 residues. V was cut by 5 bases and J by 2 bases, with 10 bases left in between. Germline V lookup: CDR1 MNHEY, CDR2 SMNVEV (reference sequence). This material consisted of CD8+ T cells from PBMCs, taken before stem cell transplantation. The chain joins TRBV27 to TRBJ2-1; D is perhaps TRBD1 (6 bases). This sequence was found in a human donor with POMP-related autoinflammation and immune dysregulation (PRAID). CDR3: CASSTGSPYNEQFF. CDR3 DNA sequence: TGTGCCAGCAGTACAGGGTCGCCCTACAATGAGCAGTTCTTC.